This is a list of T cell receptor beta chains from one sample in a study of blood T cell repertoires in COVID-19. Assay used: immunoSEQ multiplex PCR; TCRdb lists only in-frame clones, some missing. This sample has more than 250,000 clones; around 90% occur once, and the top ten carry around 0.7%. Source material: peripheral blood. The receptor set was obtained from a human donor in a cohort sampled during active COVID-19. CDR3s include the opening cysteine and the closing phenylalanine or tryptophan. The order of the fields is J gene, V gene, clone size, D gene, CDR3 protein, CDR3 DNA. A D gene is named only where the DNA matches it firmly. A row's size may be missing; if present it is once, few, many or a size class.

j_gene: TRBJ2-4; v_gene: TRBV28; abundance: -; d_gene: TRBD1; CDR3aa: CASTGQGAFLAKNIQYF; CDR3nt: TGTGCCAGCACCGGACAGGGGGCTTTTCTAGCCAAAAACATTCAGTACTTC
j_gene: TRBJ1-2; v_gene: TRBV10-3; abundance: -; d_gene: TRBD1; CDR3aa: CAISEWTGRTTNYGYTF; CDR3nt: TGTGCCATCAGTGAATGGACAGGGAGAACTACTAACTATGGCTACACCTTC
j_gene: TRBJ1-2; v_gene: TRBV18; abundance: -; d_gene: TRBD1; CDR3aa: CASSPQGASYYGYTF; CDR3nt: TGTGCCAGCTCTCCACAGGGGGCGTCTTACTATGGCTACACCTTC
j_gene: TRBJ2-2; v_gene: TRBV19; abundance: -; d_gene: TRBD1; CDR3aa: CASSSPMHRDRVAGELFF; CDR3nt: TGTGCCAGTAGTTCCCCGATGCATCGGGACAGGGTTGCCGGGGAGCTGTTTTTT
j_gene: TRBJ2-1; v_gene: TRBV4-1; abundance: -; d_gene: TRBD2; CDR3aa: CASSQLGLASHEQFF; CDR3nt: TGCGCCAGCAGCCAACTTGGACTAGCGTCTCATGAGCAGTTCTTC
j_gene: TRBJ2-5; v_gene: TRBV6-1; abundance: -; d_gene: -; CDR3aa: CASSENLYQGTQYF; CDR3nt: TGTGCCAGCAGTGAAAACCTATATCAGGGGACCCAGTACTTC
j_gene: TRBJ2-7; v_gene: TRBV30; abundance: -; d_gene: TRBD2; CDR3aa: CAWSRTSFEQYF; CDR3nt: TGTGCCTGGAGTCGGACTAGCTTCGAGCAGTACTTC
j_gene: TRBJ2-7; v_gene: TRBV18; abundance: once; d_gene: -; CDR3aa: CASSPEVTLPYEQYF; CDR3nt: TGTGCCAGCTCACCAGAGGTGACCTTACCCTACGAGCAGTACTTC
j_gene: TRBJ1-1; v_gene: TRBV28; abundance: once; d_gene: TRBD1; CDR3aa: CASSQTGNVNTEAFF; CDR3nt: TGTGCCAGCAGTCAGACAGGGAACGTGAACACTGAAGCTTTCTTT
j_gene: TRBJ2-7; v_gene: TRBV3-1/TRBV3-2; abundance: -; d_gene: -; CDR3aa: CASSPPGTFLYEQYF; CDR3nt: TGTGCCAGCAGCCCTCCCGGGACTTTCCTCTACGAGCAGTACTTC
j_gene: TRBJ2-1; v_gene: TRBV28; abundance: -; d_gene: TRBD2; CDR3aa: CASGGVGNEQFF; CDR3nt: TGTGCCAGCGGGGGGGTCGGGAATGAGCAGTTCTTC
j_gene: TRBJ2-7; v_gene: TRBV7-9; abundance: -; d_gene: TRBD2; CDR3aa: CASSLGIAGETSYEQYF; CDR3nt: TGTGCCAGCAGCTTAGGGATAGCGGGAGAAACATCCTACGAGCAGTACTTC
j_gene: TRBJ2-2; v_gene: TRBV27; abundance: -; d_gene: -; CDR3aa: CASTSGSGRGIYTGELFF; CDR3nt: TGTGCCAGCACCTCAGGAAGTGGTCGCGGGATATACACCGGGGAGCTGTTTTTT
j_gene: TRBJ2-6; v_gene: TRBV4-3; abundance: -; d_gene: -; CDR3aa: CASSQDYGGSGANVLTF; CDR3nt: TGCGCCAGCAGCCAAGATTACGGAGGCTCTGGGGCCAACGTCCTGACTTTC
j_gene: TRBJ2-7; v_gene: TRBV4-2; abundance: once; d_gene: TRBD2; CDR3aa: CASSHYSSGLAGAYEQYF; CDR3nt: TGTGCCAGCAGCCACTATTCGTCGGGACTAGCGGGAGCGTACGAGCAGTACTTC
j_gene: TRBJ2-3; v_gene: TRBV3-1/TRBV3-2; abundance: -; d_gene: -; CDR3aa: CASSQEGGNTQYF; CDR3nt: TGTGCCAGCAGCCAAGAAGGAGGGAATACGCAGTATTTT
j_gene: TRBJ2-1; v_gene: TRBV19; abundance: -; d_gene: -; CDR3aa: CASSIVGGDSSYNEQFF; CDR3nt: TGTGCCAGTAGTATAGTAGGAGGGGATAGCTCCTACAATGAGCAGTTCTTC
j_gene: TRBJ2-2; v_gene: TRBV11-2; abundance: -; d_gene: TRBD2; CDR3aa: CASRSVLAGGPTGELFF; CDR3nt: TGTGCCAGCAGATCCGTGCTAGCGGGGGGGCCTACCGGGGAGCTGTTTTTT
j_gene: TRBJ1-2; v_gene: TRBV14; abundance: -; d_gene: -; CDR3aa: CASSDTVTYGYTF; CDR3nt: TGTGCCAGCAGCGACACGGTTACCTATGGCTACACCTTC
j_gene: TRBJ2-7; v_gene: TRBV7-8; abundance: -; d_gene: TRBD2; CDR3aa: CASSLGAGGPVSYEQYF; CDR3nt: TGTGCCAGCAGCTTAGGTGCGGGAGGGCCTGTTTCGTACGAGCAGTACTTC
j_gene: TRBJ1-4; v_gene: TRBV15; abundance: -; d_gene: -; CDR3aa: CATSTGGFNEKLFF; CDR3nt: TGTGCCACCAGCACCGGGGGGTTCAATGAAAAACTGTTTTTT
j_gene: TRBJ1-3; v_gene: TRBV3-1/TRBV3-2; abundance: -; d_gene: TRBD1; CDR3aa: CASSQRGQGSRNTIYF; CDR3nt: TGTGCCAGCAGCCAACGGGGACAGGGGAGCCGAAACACCATATATTTT
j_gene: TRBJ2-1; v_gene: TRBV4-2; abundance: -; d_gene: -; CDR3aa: CASTAGSEGYHKTNNEQFF; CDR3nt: TGTGCCAGCACCGCGGGTTCGGAGGGCTACCACAAAACGAACAATGAGCAGTTCTTC
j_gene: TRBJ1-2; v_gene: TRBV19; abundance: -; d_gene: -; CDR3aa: CASFSYNYGYTF; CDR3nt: TGTGCCAGTTTTTCCTACAACTATGGCTACACCTTC
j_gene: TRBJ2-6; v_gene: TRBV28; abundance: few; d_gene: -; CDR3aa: CASSLESLWGQSGANVLTF; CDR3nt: TGTGCCAGCAGTCTTGAGTCACTATGGGGGCAGTCTGGGGCCAACGTCCTGACTTTC
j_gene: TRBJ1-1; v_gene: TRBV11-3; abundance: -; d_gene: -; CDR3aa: CASSSRVSTEAFF; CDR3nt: TGTGCCAGCAGCTCACGGGTGAGCACTGAAGCTTTCTTT
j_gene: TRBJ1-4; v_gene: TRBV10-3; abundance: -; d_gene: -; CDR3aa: CAISESRGLRRENEKLFF; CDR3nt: TGTGCCATCAGTGAGTCCCGGGGTTTAAGGAGGGAGAACGAAAAACTGTTTTTT
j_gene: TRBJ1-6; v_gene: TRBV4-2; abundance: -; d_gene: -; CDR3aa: CASSQGGASSYNSPLHF; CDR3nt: TGTGCCAGCAGCCAAGGAGGCGCTAGCTCCTATAATTCACCCCTCCACTTT
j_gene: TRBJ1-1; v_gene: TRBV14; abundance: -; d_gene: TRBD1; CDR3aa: CASSEWTGRTEAFF; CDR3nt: TGTGCCAGCAGCGAATGGACAGGACGCACTGAAGCTTTCTTT
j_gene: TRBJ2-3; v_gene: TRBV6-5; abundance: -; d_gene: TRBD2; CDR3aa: CASSYAQGGTDTQYF; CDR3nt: TGTGCCAGCAGTTACGCCCAGGGAGGGACGGATACGCAGTATTTT
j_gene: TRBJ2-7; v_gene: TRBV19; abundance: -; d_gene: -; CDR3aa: CASSIDHGYEQYF; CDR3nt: TGTGCCAGTAGTATAGACCACGGGTACGAGCAGTACTTC
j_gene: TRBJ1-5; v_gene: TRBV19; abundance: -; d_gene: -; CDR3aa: CASSMAGSGRTNQPQHF; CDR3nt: TGTGCCAGTAGTATGGCTGGCAGTGGGAGGACGAATCAGCCCCAGCATTTT
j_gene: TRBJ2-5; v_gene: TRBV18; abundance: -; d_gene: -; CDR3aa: CASTHPLQETQYF; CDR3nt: TGTGCCAGCACCCATCCACTCCAAGAGACCCAGTACTTC
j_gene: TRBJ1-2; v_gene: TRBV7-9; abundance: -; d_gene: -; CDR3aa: CASSHRSYGYTF; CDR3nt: TGTGCCAGCAGCCATAGATCCTATGGCTACACCTTC
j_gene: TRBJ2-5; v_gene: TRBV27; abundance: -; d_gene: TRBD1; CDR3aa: CAKGQTQETQYF; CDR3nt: TGTGCCAAGGGACAGACACAAGAGACCCAGTACTTC
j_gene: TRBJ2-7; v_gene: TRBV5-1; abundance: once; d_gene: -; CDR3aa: CASKGEYEQYF; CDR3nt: TGCGCCAGCAAGGGGGAGTACGAGCAGTACTTC
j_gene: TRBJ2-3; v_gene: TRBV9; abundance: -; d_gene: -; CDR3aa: CASSPFGQFSTDTQYF; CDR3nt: TGTGCCAGCAGCCCATTTGGGCAGTTTAGCACAGATACGCAGTATTTT
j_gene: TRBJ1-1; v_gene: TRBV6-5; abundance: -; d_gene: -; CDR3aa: CASSLGGNTEAFF; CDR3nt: TGTGCCAGCAGCCTAGGGGGAAACACTGAAGCTTTCTTT
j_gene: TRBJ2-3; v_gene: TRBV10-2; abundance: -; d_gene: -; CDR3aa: CASSGWTGSTDTQYF; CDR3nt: TGCGCCAGCAGTGGATGGACGGGGTCCACAGATACGCAGTATTTT
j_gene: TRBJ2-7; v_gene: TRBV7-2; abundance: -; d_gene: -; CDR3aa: CASSLLTYEQYF; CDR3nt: TGTGCCAGCAGCTTATTAACCTACGAGCAGTACTTC
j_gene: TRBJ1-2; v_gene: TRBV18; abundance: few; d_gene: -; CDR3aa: CASSPLAGSNYGYTF; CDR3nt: TGTGCCAGCTCACCACTCGCAGGCTCTAACTATGGCTACACCTTC
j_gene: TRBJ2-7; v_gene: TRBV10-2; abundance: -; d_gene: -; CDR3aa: CASSLFSWTPSYEQYF; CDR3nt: TGCGCCAGCAGTCTATTCTCTTGGACACCTTCCTACGAGCAGTACTTC
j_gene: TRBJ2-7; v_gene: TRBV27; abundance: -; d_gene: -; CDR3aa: CASQGLGEQYF; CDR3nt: TGTGCCAGTCAGGGGCTAGGGGAGCAGTACTTC
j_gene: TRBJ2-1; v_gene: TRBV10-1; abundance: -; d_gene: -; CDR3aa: CASSRGGSYNEQFF; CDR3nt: TGCGCCAGCAGCCGAGGAGGTTCCTACAATGAGCAGTTCTTC
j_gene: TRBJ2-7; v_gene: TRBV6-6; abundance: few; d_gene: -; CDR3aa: CASSFAQGSYEQYF; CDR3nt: TGTGCCAGCAGTTTCGCACAGGGATCCTACGAGCAGTACTTC
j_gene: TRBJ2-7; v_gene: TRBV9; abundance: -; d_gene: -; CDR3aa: CASSGRGYEQYF; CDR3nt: TGTGCCAGCAGCGGGAGGGGCTACGAGCAGTACTTC
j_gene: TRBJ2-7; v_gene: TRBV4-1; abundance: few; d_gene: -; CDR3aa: CASSQIRGNYEQYF; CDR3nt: TGCGCCAGCAGCCAGATCAGGGGAAACTACGAGCAGTACTTC
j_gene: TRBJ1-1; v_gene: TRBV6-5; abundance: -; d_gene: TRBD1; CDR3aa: CASSRTGPNTEAFF; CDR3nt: TGTGCCAGCAGCCGGACAGGACCAAACACTGAAGCTTTCTTT
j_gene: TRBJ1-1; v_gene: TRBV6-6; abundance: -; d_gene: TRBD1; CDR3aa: CASSSSRTGKPTEAFF; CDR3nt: TGTGCCAGCAGTTCCTCCCGGACAGGGAAGCCCACTGAAGCTTTCTTT
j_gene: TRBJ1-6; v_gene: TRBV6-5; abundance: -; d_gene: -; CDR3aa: CASSSNRDKYSPLHF; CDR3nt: TGTGCCAGCAGTTCGAACCGGGACAAATATTCACCCCTCCACTTT
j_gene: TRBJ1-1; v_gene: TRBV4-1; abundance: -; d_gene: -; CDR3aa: CASSFGRGQMNTEAFF; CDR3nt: TGCGCCAGCAGCTTCGGGCGGGGCCAGATGAACACTGAAGCTTTCTTT
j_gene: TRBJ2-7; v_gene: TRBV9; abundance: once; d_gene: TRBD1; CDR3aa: CASSVAGGLEQYF; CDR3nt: TGTGCCAGCAGCGTAGCAGGGGGCCTCGAGCAGTACTTC